This TCR beta chain was recorded in a study of cytomegalovirus exposure and HLA in healthy donors. The overall study: When 300 to 500 donors were genotyped, about 86% of them were found to fall in the Caucasian-associated ancestry cluster.

This clone appeared a single time. Its antigen is not known. Study observations and caveats: TCR beta V- and J-gene trimming, according to a later analysis, was linked to a missense DCLRE1C variant.

Use of 60 Vbeta and 13 Jbeta primers characterized the PCR. Assay used: immunoSEQ multiplex PCR; TCRdb lists only in-frame clones, some missing. The sample yields roughly 160,000 clones, 84% seen once. The sample consisted of PBMCs. The clonotype comes from a boy between 2 and 10 years old in good health and CMV-seronegative.

CDR3 amino acids: CASSLSEGTEAFF. CDR3 nucleotide sequence: TGTGCCAGCAGCTTAAGTGAGGGCACTGAAGCTTTCTTT. This chain uses TRBV7-3 with TRBJ1-1; D remains ambiguous. Germline CDR1 is SGHTA and CDR2 is FQGTGA. Between the trimmed V and J ends, which lost 1 base and 4 bases, there was a span of 7 bases. The CDR3 totals 13 residues.